This T cell receptor (beta chain) was captured in a study of T cell repertoires in cytomegalovirus infection. Study at large: Public TCR beta signatures indicated both CMV infection and matching HLA type. Study-level points and caveats: The ex vivo response was dominated by HLA-C-restricted CMV-specific TCR beta clonotypes. Summed public TCR beta family frequency identified CMV carriers bearing the relevant HLA.

This clonotype was seen ten or more times. Its antigen is as yet unknown. Each CDR3 protein gets one entry after TCRdb re-called the reads with MiXCR. The sample includes around 330,000 distinct CDR3 sequences, roughly 16% seen only once; the top ten take more than 10%. V lost 0 bases and J lost 3, with 8 bases in between. The CDR3 is 15 amino acids. Germline assignment: CDR1 SGHNT and CDR2 YENEEA. This receptor was obtained from a human donor in good health (CMV status not recorded). Some clones in this sample may be carry-over from other donors' samples. What was sequenced was PBMCs. This sequence joins TRBV11-3 and TRBJ2-2; unclear D gene. The CDR3 DNA sequence: TGTGCCAGCAGCTTAGATGGAATAGACACCGGGGAGCTGTTTTTT. Translation gives CASSLDGIDTGELFF.